The 18 T cell receptor beta chains given below trace back to one sample, sequenced in a study of cytotoxic CD8 clonotypes in ibrutinib-treated CLL. Using immunoSEQ multiplex PCR, the repertoire was profiled, and TCRdb retains in-frame clones only, with some absent. The repertoire holds 150,000 to 250,000 clones, with about 72% as singletons. Material: PBMCs, obtained after 24 months of ibrutinib treatment. The receptor set was obtained from a human donor with chronic lymphocytic leukemia.

The rearrangement uses TRBV4-3 and TRBJ1-5; 9 nucleotides align to TRBD1. Unmatched junction bases numbered 5, after V lost 1 base and J lost 7 bases. The CDR3 contains 15 residues. The germline gives CDR1 LGHNA, CDR2 YSLEER. The CDR3 reads CASSQVQGASQPQHF. As DNA, the CDR3 is TGCGCCAGCAGCCAAGTACAGGGGGCATCACAGCCCCAGCATTTT.

On this clone itself: Compared with germline, one end of the junction differs, possibly owing to a read error. This chain joins TRBV5-4 and TRBJ2-7; D remains ambiguous. This CDR3 region has 15 residues. CDR1 SGHNT and CDR2 YYREEE come from the germline V gene (reference sequence). CDR3 amino acids: CASSQDRVGRAEQYF. CDR3 DNA sequence: TGCGCCAGCAGCCAAGATCGAGTGGGAAGGGCCGAGCAGTACTTC. The whole variable domain, remainder taken from reference TRBV5-4 and TRBJ2-7, is ETGVTQSPTHLIKTRGQQVTLRCSSQSGHNTVSWYQQALGQGPQFIFQYYREEENGRGNFPPRFSGLQFPNYSSELNVNALELDDSALYLCASSQDRVGRAEQYFGPGTRLTVT.

The chain uses TRBV7-2 and TRBJ1-5; 7 positions agree with TRBD1. The CDR3 length is 15 residues. Germline CDR1 SGHTA, CDR2 FQGNSA. V trimming: 5 bases; J trimming: 5 bases; junction bases outside the gene matches: 9. The CDR3 nucleotides read TGTGCCAGCAGCCCCACAGGGGACGGCTATCAGCCCCAGCATTTT. This codes for CASSPTGDGYQPQHF.

The chain recombines TRBV19 with TRBJ2-7, with 11 bases fitting TRBD1. The CDR3 is 14 amino acids. Germline lookup yields CDR1 LNHDA and CDR2 SQIVND (reference sequence). V shed 6 bases and J 8 bases; nucleotides not matched to a gene: 9. CDR3 sequence: CASRSRDRGSKQYF. Here the CDR3 DNA reads TGTGCCAGTAGAAGCCGGGACAGGGGGTCGAAGCAGTACTTC.

The rearrangement links TRBV15 to TRBJ2-7; D is perhaps TRBD1 (5 bases). There are 15 residues in the CDR3. Germline values: CDR1 LNHNV, CDR2 YYDKDF (reference sequence). The V gene lost 4 bases and the J gene lost 7 bases, with 20 bases spanning the gap. In DNA, the CDR3 is TGTGCCACCAGCAAATTGACAGCTAGGGTTTCGGAGCAGTACTTC. This translates into CATSKLTARVSEQYF. The variable domain in full, completed from reference TRBV15 and TRBJ2-7, reads DAMVIQNPRYQVTQFGKPVTLSCSQTLNHNVMYWYQQKSSQAPKLLFHYYDKDFNNEADTPDNFQSRRPNTSFCFLDIRSPGLGDTAMYLCATSKLTARVSEQYFGPGTRLTVT.

J is TRBJ1-4 and V is TRBV5-6; D is unclear. Germline values: CDR1 SGHDT, CDR2 YYEEEE. The CDR3 is 13 amino acids. V shed 0 bases and J shed 8 bases, with 8 bases lying between them. Written as DNA, the CDR3 is TGTGCCAGCAGCTTGGCCTTCGGGGAAAAACTGTTTTTT. Translating gives CASSLAFGEKLFF.

The sample holds one count of this clone. Here the CDR3 reads CASSPREPGDYEQYF. The DNA of the CDR3 is TGCGCCAGCAGCCCCCGGGAGCCCGGGGACTACGAGCAGTACTTC. The chain has TRBV4-1 and TRBJ2-7, with a tentative D call TRBD2 (6 bases). The CDR3 extends over 15 amino acids. CDR1 and CDR2 (germline): MGHRA, YSYEKL. The V end lost 4 bases, the J end lost 3 bases, and 16 bases lay between the germline ends.

The V and J genes are TRBV18 and TRBJ1-4; D not certain. Looked up from germline, CDR1 is KGHSH and CDR2 is LQKENI. V gave up 7 bases and J gave up 6 bases, with 12 bases separating them. The CDR3 runs to 13 residues. Here the CDR3 reads CASFRGQDEKLFF. CDR3 DNA sequence: TGTGCCAGCTTCCGGGGTCAGGATGAAAAACTGTTTTTT.

This chain uses TRBV25-1 with TRBJ2-3, with a tentative D call TRBD2 (6 bases). The CDR3 runs to 16 residues. Between the trimmed V and J ends, which lost 6 bases and 2 bases, there was a span of 18 bases. CDR1 and CDR2 (germline): MGHDK, SYGVNS. Here the CDR3 DNA reads TGTGCCAGCAGGGGCTTCTGGCGGGGACTCACAGATACGCAGTATTTT. As protein: CASRGFWRGLTDTQYF.

The rearrangement joins TRBV30 to TRBJ2-2; D is unclear. V shed 0 bases and J shed 9 bases, with 11 bases lying between them. The CDR3 is 13 amino acids. The germline V gene has CDR1 GTSNPN and CDR2 SVGIG (reference sequence). The CDR3 here is CAWSVSSGRELFF. CDR3 in DNA: TGTGCCTGGAGTGTATCGTCCGGCCGGGAGCTGTTTTTT.

The chain carries TRBV25-1 and TRBJ2-5; 9 bases agree with TRBD2. Germline V CDR1 and CDR2: MGHDK, SYGVNS. V was pared by 5 bases and J by 0 bases, with 4 bases of the junction left unmatched. The length of the CDR3 is 15 residues. The CDR3 bases are TGTGCCAGCAGTAGGACTAGCGATTACCAAGAGACCCAGTACTTC. As protein: CASSRTSDYQETQYF.

This clone showed up just once. This chain links TRBV19 with TRBJ2-7; tentatively, D is TRBD1 or TRBD2 (5 bases each). CDR1 is LNHDA, CDR2 SQIVND, per germline (reference sequence). The length of the CDR3 is 15 residues. V was clipped by 2 bases and J by 2 bases, with 13 bases between them. CDR3 coding DNA: TGTGCCAGTAGTATAATGGGGACGGTTACCTACGAGCAGTACTTC. Protein product: CASSIMGTVTYEQYF.

The chain has TRBV4-3 and TRBJ2-7; maybe TRBD2 (5 bases). With 1 base removed from V and 6 bases from J, the gap between germline ends came to 10 bases. The length of the CDR3 is 13 residues. From germline, CDR1 is LGHNA and CDR2 YSLEER. The CDR3 spells CASSQGLNREQYF. The CDR3 DNA reads as TGCGCCAGCAGCCAAGGACTAAATCGCGAGCAGTACTTC.

CDR3 region: CASSPDRRPFF. The DNA for the CDR3 is TGTGCCAGCAGCCCCGATCGACGTCCGTTTTTT. The chain employs TRBV7-2 and TRBJ2-2; no clear D gene. The CDR3 is 11 residues long. Per the germline V gene, CDR1 is SGHTA and CDR2 is FQGNSA. The V and J ends lost 5 bases and 16 bases respectively, with 14 bases between them.

This chain connects TRBV4-2 to TRBJ2-7; D unresolved. V lost 5 bases and J 1 base, leaving 15 bases between the germline ends. The CDR3 contains 15 residues. CDR1 and CDR2 from the germline V gene are LGHNA and YNFKEQ. The CDR3 DNA is TGTGCCAGCAGCTCGCGACTGGACGGTTCCTACGAGCAGTACTTC. It codes for CASSSRLDGSYEQYF.

V usage is TRBV6-5 and J usage is TRBJ2-3; D gene uncertain. The CDR3 covers 14 residues. Per the germline V gene, CDR1 is MNHEY and CDR2 is SVGAGI. Trimming cost V 3 bases and J 1 base, with 8 bases left between them. The CDR3 region is CASSYSRGTDTQYF. The CDR3 coding sequence is TGTGCCAGCAGTTATTCCCGGGGCACAGATACGCAGTATTTT.

This rearrangement joins TRBV5-5 to TRBJ2-7, with 8 nucleotides matching TRBD1. Germline lookup yields CDR1 SGHKS and CDR2 YYEKEE (reference sequence). This CDR3 region has 14 residues. V lost 2 bases, J lost 3 bases, and 4 bases stayed unmatched. CDR3 loop: CASSFRTGIYEQYF. In DNA form, the CDR3 reads TGTGCCAGCAGCTTCCGGACAGGGATCTACGAGCAGTACTTC.

J is TRBJ2-1 and V is TRBV4-2, with 10 positions matching TRBD2. The CDR3 is 17 residues long. Germline lookup yields CDR1 LGHNA and CDR2 YNFKEQ. The V and J ends lost 2 bases and 0 bases, in that order; junction bases with no gene match: 4. CDR3 amino acids: CASSQIAGGFSYNEQFF. For the CDR3, the DNA is TGTGCCAGCAGCCAAATAGCGGGAGGTTTCTCCTACAATGAGCAGTTCTTC.